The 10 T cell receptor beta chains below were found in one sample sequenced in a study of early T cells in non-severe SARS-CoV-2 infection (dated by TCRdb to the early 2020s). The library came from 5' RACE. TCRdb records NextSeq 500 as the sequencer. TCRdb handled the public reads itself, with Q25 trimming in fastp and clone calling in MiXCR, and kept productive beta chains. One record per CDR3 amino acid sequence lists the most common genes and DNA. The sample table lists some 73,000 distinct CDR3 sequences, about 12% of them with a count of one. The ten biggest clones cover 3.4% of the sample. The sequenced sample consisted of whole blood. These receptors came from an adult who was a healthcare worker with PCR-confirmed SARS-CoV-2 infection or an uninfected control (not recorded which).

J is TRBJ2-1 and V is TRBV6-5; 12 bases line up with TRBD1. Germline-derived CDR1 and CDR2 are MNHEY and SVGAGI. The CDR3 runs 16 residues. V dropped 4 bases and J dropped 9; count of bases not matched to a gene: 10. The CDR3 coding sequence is TGTGCCAGCAGTTCCAACCCCGGGACAGGGGGCGGTGAGCAGTTCTTC. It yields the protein CASSSNPGTGGGEQFF.

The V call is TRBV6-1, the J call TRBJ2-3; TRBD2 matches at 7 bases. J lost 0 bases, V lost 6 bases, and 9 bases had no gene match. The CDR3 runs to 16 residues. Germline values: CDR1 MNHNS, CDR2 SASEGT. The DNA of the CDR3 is TGTGCCAGCAGCGCCATAGCGGGCCCAAGCACAGATACGCAGTATTTT. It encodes CASSAIAGPSTDTQYF.

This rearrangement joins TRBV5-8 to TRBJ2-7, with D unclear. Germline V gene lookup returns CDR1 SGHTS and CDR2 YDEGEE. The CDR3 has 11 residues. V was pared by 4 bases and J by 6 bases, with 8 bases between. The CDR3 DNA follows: TGTGCCAGCAGCCTAGGGATCGAGCAGTACTTC. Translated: CASSLGIEQYF.

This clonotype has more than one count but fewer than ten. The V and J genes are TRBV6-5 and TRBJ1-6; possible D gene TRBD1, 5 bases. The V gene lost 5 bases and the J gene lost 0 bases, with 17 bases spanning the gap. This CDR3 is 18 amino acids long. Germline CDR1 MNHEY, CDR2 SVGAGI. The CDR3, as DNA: TGTGCCAGCAGTCCAACAGGACCTACCACCTCCTATAATTCACCCCTCCACTTT. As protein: CASSPTGPTTSYNSPLHF.

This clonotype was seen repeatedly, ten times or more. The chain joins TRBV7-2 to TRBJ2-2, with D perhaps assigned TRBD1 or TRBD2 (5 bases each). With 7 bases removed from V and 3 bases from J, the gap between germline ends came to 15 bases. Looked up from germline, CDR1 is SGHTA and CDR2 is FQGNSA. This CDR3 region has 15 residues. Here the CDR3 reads CASTPARGHTGELFF. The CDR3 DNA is TGTGCCAGCACCCCAGCTAGGGGACACACCGGGGAGCTGTTTTTT.

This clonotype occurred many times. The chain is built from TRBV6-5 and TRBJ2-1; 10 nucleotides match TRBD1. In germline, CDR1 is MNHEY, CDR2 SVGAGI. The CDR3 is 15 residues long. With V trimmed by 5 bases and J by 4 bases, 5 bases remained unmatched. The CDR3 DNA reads TGTGCCAGCAGTCCCCCGGGACAGGGGTACAATGAGCAGTTCTTC. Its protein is CASSPPGQGYNEQFF.

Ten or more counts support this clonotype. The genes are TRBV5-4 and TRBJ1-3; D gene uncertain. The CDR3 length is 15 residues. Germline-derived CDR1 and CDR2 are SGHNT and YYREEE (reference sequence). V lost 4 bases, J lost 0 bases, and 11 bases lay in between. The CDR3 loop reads CASSRRHSSGNTIYF. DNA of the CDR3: TGTGCCAGCAGCCGAAGACACAGCTCTGGAAACACCATATATTTT.

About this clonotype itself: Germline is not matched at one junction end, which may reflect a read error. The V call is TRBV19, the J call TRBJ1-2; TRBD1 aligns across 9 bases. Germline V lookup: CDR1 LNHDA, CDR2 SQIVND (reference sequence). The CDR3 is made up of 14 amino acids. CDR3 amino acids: CSSSILGDRVGYTF. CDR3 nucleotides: TGTTCCAGTAGTATACTTGGGGACAGGGTTGGCTACACCTTC.

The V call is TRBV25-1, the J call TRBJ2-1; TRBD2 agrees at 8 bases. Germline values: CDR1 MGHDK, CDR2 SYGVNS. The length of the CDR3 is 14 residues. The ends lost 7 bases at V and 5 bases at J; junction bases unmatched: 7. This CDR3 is CASTEREPHNEQFF. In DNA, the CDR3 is TGTGCCAGCACTGAGCGGGAGCCCCACAATGAGCAGTTCTTC.

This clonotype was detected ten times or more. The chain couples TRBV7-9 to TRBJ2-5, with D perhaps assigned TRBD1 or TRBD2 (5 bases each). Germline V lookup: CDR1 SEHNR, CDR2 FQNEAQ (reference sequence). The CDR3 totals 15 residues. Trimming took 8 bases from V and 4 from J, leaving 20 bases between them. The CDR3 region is CASSSLGQGRETQYF. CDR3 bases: TGTGCCAGCTCCTCGCTAGGGCAGGGACGAGAGACCCAGTACTTC.